These 30 T cell receptor beta chains came from one sample sequenced in a study of shared clonotypes between healthy human individuals. Libraries were prepared by immunoSEQ multiplex PCR; TCRdb keeps only in-frame clonotypes and omits some of them. The sample has a few million clones; about 92% are singletons. Specimen: naive CD4+ T cells sorted from blood. The subset was: CD45RA+ positively selected. Every receptor here comes from a man younger than 35 in good health.

This chain joins TRBV7-2 and TRBJ2-1; 10 bases agree with TRBD2. The V gene's germline CDR1 is SGHTA and CDR2 FQGNSA. The CDR3 runs to 17 residues. After removal of 0 bases from V and 9 bases from J, the junction contained 11 bases not matched to a gene. The CDR3 region has the DNA TGTGCCAGCAGCTTAGCGGGGGGGTCTATAGCGGGAGGTGAGCAGTTCTTC. The encoded protein is CASSLAGGSIAGGEQFF.

The chain couples TRBV5-1 to TRBJ2-1; D may be TRBD2 (6 bases). Germline values: CDR1 SGHRS, CDR2 YFSETQ. V was shortened by 0 bases and J by 5 bases, with 12 bases between the two germline ends. The CDR3 has 15 amino acids. In DNA, the CDR3 is TGCGCCAGCAGCTTGGGGGGAGGAGGTAACAATGAGCAGTTCTTC. It specifies CASSLGGGGNNEQFF.

This chain links TRBV5-1 with TRBJ2-5; possibly TRBD1 or TRBD2 for D (5 bases each). The CDR3 extends over 13 amino acids. CDR1 is SGHRS and CDR2 is YFSETQ in the germline V gene. V gave up 4 bases and J gave up 5 bases, with 12 bases separating them. The chain's CDR3 is CASSGGPRETQYF. Here the CDR3 DNA reads TGCGCCAGCAGCGGGGGACCGAGGGAGACCCAGTACTTC.

Concerning this clone: Different DNA sequences within this sample yield the same CDR3. The chain couples TRBV9 to TRBJ1-5; D remains unclear. The CDR3 has 15 residues. The germline gives CDR1 SGDLS, CDR2 YYNGEE. Trimming cost V 0 bases and J 0 bases, with 7 bases left between them. This CDR3 is CASSVGISSNQPQHF. The CDR3 DNA is TGTGCCAGCAGCGTAGGAATCAGTAGCAATCAGCCCCAGCATTTT.

The CDR3 loop is CASSRRGTSGRGGAETQYF. The CDR3, as DNA: TGTGCCAGCAGCCGAAGGGGGACTAGCGGGAGAGGGGGAGCAGAGACCCAGTACTTC. The chain employs TRBV7-9 and TRBJ2-5, with TRBD2 matching over 14 bases. The CDR3 is 19 amino acids. Germline-derived CDR1 and CDR2 are SEHNR and FQNEAQ (reference sequence). V dropped 5 bases and J dropped 4; count of bases not matched to a gene: 15.

This chain connects TRBV30 to TRBJ1-6; 7 bases align to TRBD1. CDR1 is GTSNPN and CDR2 is SVGIG in the germline V gene (reference sequence). With V trimmed by 3 bases and J by 7 bases, 9 bases remained unmatched. This CDR3 has 15 amino acids. In DNA form, the CDR3 reads TGTGCCTGGAGGCCAAGGGGGCGATTGAATTCACCCCTCCACTTT. Translating gives CAWRPRGRLNSPLHF. The full variable domain, with the rest looked up from reference TRBV30 and TRBJ1-6, is SQTIHQWPATLVQPVGSPLSLECTVEGTSNPNLYWYRQAAGRGLQLLFYSVGIGQISSEVPQNLSASRPQDRQFILSSKKLLLSDSGFYLCAWRPRGRLNSPLHFGNGTRLTVT.

J is TRBJ1-4 and V is TRBV29-1, with D unresolved. The CDR3 sequence is 14 residues long. Trimming shortened V by 4 bases and J by 0 bases, and 9 bases separated the two germline ends. CDR1 is SQVTM and CDR2 is ANQGSEA in the germline V gene. CDR3 loop: CSVVGRTTNEKLFF. The CDR3 nucleotides read TGCAGCGTTGTTGGCAGGACAACTAATGAAAAACTGTTTTTT.

For this clone: The same CDR3 can be traced to other DNA sequences in this sample. J is TRBJ1-3 and V is TRBV20-1; unclear D gene. CDR1 and CDR2 from the germline V gene are DFQATT and SNEGSKA (reference sequence). CDR3 length: 11 amino acids. V lost 7 bases, J lost 0 bases, and 4 bases lay in between. The CDR3 spells CSGTSGNTIYF. In nucleotides, the CDR3 is TGCAGTGGGACCTCTGGAAACACCATATATTTT.

V is TRBV28 and J is TRBJ2-7; no firm D call. V was pared by 10 bases and J by 7 bases, with 14 bases between. This CDR3 is 11 amino acids long. Germline lookup yields CDR1 MDHEN and CDR2 SYDVKM. The CDR3 coding sequence is TGTGCCACCTCGGGCCCGTGGGAGCAGTACTTC. Protein sequence: CATSGPWEQYF.

CDR3 sequence (DNA): TGCGCCAGCAGCTTAAGGCAGGGGAACTATGGCTACACCTTC. Translation gives CASSLRQGNYGYTF. The chain employs TRBV5-1 and TRBJ1-2, with D possibly matching TRBD1 (6 bases). Trimming cost V 2 bases and J 2 bases, with 10 bases left between them. Germline V lookup: CDR1 SGHRS, CDR2 YFSETQ. This CDR3 has 14 amino acids.

The rearrangement joins TRBV30 to TRBJ2-2; TRBD1 or TRBD2 may be the D gene (6 bases each). This CDR3 contains 14 residues. Trimming left V 4 bases short and J 4 bases short, with 13 bases between. The germline V gene encodes CDR1 GTSNPN and CDR2 SVGIG (reference sequence). The CDR3 nucleotides are TGTGCCTGGACTGGGGGGCTGGGCACCGGGGAGCTGTTTTTT. As protein: CAWTGGLGTGELFF.

As DNA, the CDR3 is TGTGCCAGCAAGACAGGGTGGAACACTGAAGCTTTCTTT. This sequence encodes CASKTGWNTEAFF. The genes are TRBV6-5 and TRBJ1-1, with 7 bases lining up with TRBD1. The CDR3 contains 13 residues. The J segment lost 1 base and the V segment lost 7 bases, leaving 3 bases of the junction unmatched. CDR1 and CDR2 (germline): MNHEY, SVGAGI.

This clone was observed a single time. This chain connects TRBV19 to TRBJ1-6; D is unresolved. The CDR3 consists of 14 residues. V gave up 5 bases and J gave up 2 bases, with 7 bases separating them. The germline V gene has CDR1 LNHDA and CDR2 SQIVND (reference sequence). The CDR3 protein is CASSGEAYNSPLHF. CDR3 in DNA: TGTGCCAGTAGTGGGGAAGCCTATAATTCACCCCTCCACTTT.

The chain joins TRBV7-2 to TRBJ2-1; D possibly corresponds to TRBD2 (5 bases). Per germline, CDR1 SGHTA and CDR2 FQGNSA. This CDR3 has 13 amino acids. Deletions cut 6 bases from V and 7 bases from J, with 13 bases between. DNA for the CDR3: TGTGCCAGCAGGGTCGGGATAGTGAATGAGCAGTTCTTC. As protein: CASRVGIVNEQFF.

V is TRBV5-4 and J is TRBJ1-4, with D possibly matching TRBD1 (5 bases). V shed 1 base and J shed 2 bases, with 12 bases lying between them. The germline V gene has CDR1 SGHNT and CDR2 YYREEE (reference sequence). The CDR3 sequence is 16 residues long. DNA of the CDR3: TGTGCCAGCAGCTTGTCGGGGGGAGCGACTAATGAAAAACTGTTTTTT. Translated, it gives CASSLSGGATNEKLFF.

The rearrangement joins TRBV5-3 to TRBJ2-7; the match to TRBD2 covers 13 bases. TRBV5-3 is marked as an open reading frame, function uncertain. This CDR3 is 20 amino acids long. Germline trimming cut 7 bases from V and 4 bases from J; bases unmatched to any gene: 23. The CDR3 region is CARGLRTSGSIRLYHYEQYF. CDR3 in DNA: TGTGCCAGAGGTCTTCGGACTAGCGGGAGCATACGGCTTTATCATTACGAGCAGTACTTC.

In this sample, this clone turned up once. The chain uses TRBV18 and TRBJ2-5; the D is unclear. The CDR3 spans 13 residues. The V gene lost 1 base and the J gene lost 5 bases, with 8 bases spanning the gap. Germline V gene sequence: CDR1 KGHSH, CDR2 LQKENI. DNA of the CDR3: TGTGCCAGCTCACCACGCCCCGGTGAGACCCAGTACTTC. This sequence encodes CASSPRPGETQYF.

This chain connects TRBV6-1 to TRBJ1-3, with D hard to call. This CDR3 region has 15 residues. The germline V gene has CDR1 MNHNS and CDR2 SASEGT. V lost 4 bases to trimming and J lost 1 base, with 11 bases between them. In DNA form, the CDR3 reads TGTGCCAGCAGTGGCGGAATTAGTTCTGGAAACACCATATATTTT. This encodes CASSGGISSGNTIYF.

This sequence joins TRBV7-8 and TRBJ2-2; the match to TRBD2 covers 7 bases. The CDR3 runs 15 residues. The trim removed 3 bases at V and 5 bases at J, leaving 6 bases unmatched. Germline values: CDR1 SGHVS, CDR2 FQNEAQ. CDR3 sequence: CASSFTSVGTGELFF. Here the CDR3 DNA reads TGTGCCAGCAGCTTTACTAGCGTGGGGACCGGGGAGCTGTTTTTT.

The V call is TRBV9, the J call TRBJ2-1; 7 nucleotides align to TRBD2. The CDR3 has 15 residues. The germline V gene has CDR1 SGDLS and CDR2 YYNGEE. The J segment lost 0 bases and the V segment lost 4 bases, leaving 4 bases of the junction unmatched. CDR3 sequence: CASSLGRNSYNEQFF. In nucleotides, the CDR3 is TGTGCCAGCAGCCTCGGGAGGAACTCCTACAATGAGCAGTTCTTC.

The rearrangement links TRBV6-5 to TRBJ1-1; 8 nucleotides match TRBD1. The CDR3 sequence is 13 residues long. Germline-derived CDR1 and CDR2 are MNHEY and SVGAGI. V shed 6 bases and J 6 bases; nucleotides not matched to a gene: 6. This CDR3 is CASSRGQGPEAFF. CDR3 DNA: TGTGCCAGCAGCCGCGGACAGGGTCCTGAAGCTTTCTTT.

This clone was observed a few times. This chain uses TRBV7-9 with TRBJ1-5, with 8 bases identical to TRBD1. The CDR3 is made up of 12 amino acids. Germline V lookup: CDR1 SEHNR, CDR2 FQNEAQ (reference sequence). Losses at the gene ends were 5 bases for V and 10 bases for J; bases not matched to a gene: 4. This CDR3 reads CASSTGQGPQHF. In DNA form, the CDR3 reads TGTGCCAGCAGCACCGGACAGGGACCCCAGCATTTT.

This sequence joins TRBV27 and TRBJ1-5; possibly TRBD1 for D (5 bases). Trimming took 6 bases from V and 5 from J, leaving 17 bases between them. This CDR3 comprises 15 residues. Germline-derived CDR1 and CDR2 are MNHEY and SMNVEV (reference sequence). CDR3 bases: TGTGCCAGCAGGAGCGGACCCGAGGGGTATCAGCCCCAGCATTTT. The encoded protein is CASRSGPEGYQPQHF.

The chain carries TRBV11-2 and TRBJ1-2; 7 bases match TRBD1. This CDR3 spans 13 amino acids. CDR1 SGHAT and CDR2 FQNNGV come from the germline V gene. Trimming at V came to 8 bases and at J to 7 bases, leaving 10 bases not matched to a gene. The CDR3 nucleotides read TGTGCCAGCGGCCCCTCCCGGACAGGTGGCTACACCTTC. This translates into CASGPSRTGGYTF.

This rearrangement joins TRBV19 to TRBJ1-1; D gene ambiguous. V lost 1 base, J lost 10 bases, and 16 bases lay in between. Germline assignment: CDR1 LNHDA and CDR2 SQIVND (reference sequence). CDR3 length: 14 residues. CDR3: CASSIAVASSGAFF. CDR3 DNA: TGTGCCAGTAGTATAGCCGTGGCATCCTCCGGAGCTTTCTTT.

The sample holds one count of this clone. The rearrangement links TRBV5-4 to TRBJ2-7; 8 bases line up with TRBD2. The V gene's germline CDR1 is SGHNT and CDR2 YYREEE (reference sequence). The CDR3 runs to 16 residues. V lost 4 bases to trimming and J lost 2 bases; unmatched junction nucleotides: 11. The CDR3 nucleotides are TGTGCCAGCAGCGCGGACGGCCTAGCGGGTGCCTACGAGCAGTACTTC. This codes for CASSADGLAGAYEQYF.

The chain carries TRBV7-2 and TRBJ1-6, with no clear D. V lost 0 bases and J 7 bases, leaving 7 bases between the germline ends. The CDR3 spans 14 residues. The V gene's germline CDR1 is SGHTA and CDR2 FQGNSA. DNA of the CDR3: TGTGCCAGCAGCTTAGCATGGGCGAATTCACCCCTCCACTTT. Protein product: CASSLAWANSPLHF.

This clone was seen just once. V gene TRBV5-8 combines with J gene TRBJ2-5, with 16 bases that match TRBD2. Germline loops: CDR1 SGHTS, CDR2 YDEGEE. The CDR3 has 17 residues. V was clipped by 4 bases and J by 5 bases; unmatched bases: 8. The CDR3, as DNA: TGTGCCAGCAGCCCTGGGACTAGCGGGGGGGCCGTCGAGACCCAGTACTTC. As protein: CASSPGTSGGAVETQYF.

The chain carries TRBV30 and TRBJ1-5; D perhaps matches TRBD1 (6 bases). The CDR3 extends over 14 amino acids. With 4 bases removed from V and 6 bases from J, the gap between germline ends came to 16 bases. Germline CDR1 GTSNPN, CDR2 SVGIG (reference sequence). The CDR3 region is CAWNRQGPFQPQHF. CDR3 coding DNA: TGTGCCTGGAATCGGCAGGGGCCTTTTCAGCCCCAGCATTTT.

The chain combines TRBV18 with TRBJ1-1, with 7 positions matching TRBD1. V shed 4 bases, J shed 0 bases, and the junction held 5 bases outside the gene matches. The CDR3 is 15 residues long. CDR1 is KGHSH, CDR2 LQKENI, per germline. This chain's CDR3 is CASSLQGGLNTEAFF. The CDR3 bases are TGTGCCAGCTCACTCCAAGGGGGCCTGAACACTGAAGCTTTCTTT. Full variable domain (missing parts from reference TRBV18 and TRBJ1-1): NAGVMQNPRHLVRRRGQEARLRCSPMKGHSHVYWYRQLPEEGLKFMVYLQKENIIDESGMPKERFSAEFPKEGPSILRIQQVVRGDSAAYFCASSLQGGLNTEAFFGQGTRLTVV.